Presented here are 28 T cell receptor beta chains from one specimen sequenced in a study of T cells in Graves' hyperthyroidism and ophthalmopathy. Amplification of TCR beta CDR3 regions used RNA as the template. Initially, a first-round RT-PCR of the TCR CDR3 employed the HTBI primer set. TCRdb redid the calling of the multiplex PCR reads with MiXCR, one entry per CDR3 protein. The sample has 450,000 to 650,000 distinct CDR3 sequences; around 14% are singletons. Sample: blood. The receptors derive from a woman aged 18-29 years with Graves' ophthalmopathy.

Many counts were recorded for this clonotype. The J gene is TRBJ2-7, the V gene TRBV29-1; perhaps TRBD1 as D (5 bases). The V and J ends lost 2 bases and 1 base respectively, with 9 bases between them. The germline V gene has CDR1 SQVTM and CDR2 ANQGSEA. There are 13 residues in the CDR3. The CDR3 protein is CSVEQGLSYEQYF. The CDR3 DNA reads TGCAGCGTTGAACAGGGATTATCCTACGAGCAGTACTTC.

This clonotype showed up many times. The chain carries TRBV12-5 and TRBJ2-2; D tentatively reads TRBD1 or TRBD2 (5 bases each). The germline CDR1 and CDR2 sequences are LGHNT and FRNRAP. CDR3 size: 16 residues. V was trimmed by 6 bases and J by 0 bases, leaving 14 bases between them. CDR3 region: CASGAPGRPNTGELFF. The CDR3 DNA reads as TGTGCTAGTGGCGCTCCGGGACGGCCGAACACCGGGGAGCTGTTTTTT.

This chain joins TRBV30 and TRBJ1-1, with 7 bases identical to TRBD1. There are 14 residues in the CDR3. CDR1 and CDR2 from the germline V gene are GTSNPN and SVGIG (reference sequence). Losses at the gene ends were 0 bases for V and 5 bases for J; bases not matched to a gene: 6. The CDR3 bases are TGTGCCTGGAGTGTAAAACAGGGGTCTACTGAAGCTTTCTTT. This codes for CAWSVKQGSTEAFF.

V is TRBV6-2 or TRBV6-3 and J is TRBJ2-5, with D possibly matching TRBD2 (7 bases). This CDR3 has 19 residues. V was shortened by 6 bases and J by 6 bases, with 32 bases between the two germline ends. CDR1 is MNHEY, CDR2 SVGEGT, per germline. CDR3 amino acids: CASSPYNRGTGGRGKTQYF. The CDR3 DNA follows: TGTGCCAGCAGCCCCTACAATAGGGGGACTGGCGGGAGAGGGAAGACCCAGTACTTC.

This clonotype was picked up many times. The chain employs TRBV6-1 and TRBJ2-6; D tentatively fits TRBD1 or TRBD2 (5 bases each). V shed 6 bases and J shed 13 bases, with 28 bases lying between them. Germline values: CDR1 MNHNS, CDR2 SASEGT. The CDR3 contains 17 residues. CDR3 region: CASRGVTDSLSSRVLTF. As DNA, the CDR3 is TGTGCCAGCAGGGGGGTTACAGATTCACTTAGCTCTCGTGTCCTGACTTTC.

This clonotype occurred many times. V usage is TRBV9 and J usage is TRBJ2-3; 9 bases agree with TRBD2. V dropped 0 bases and J dropped 7; count of bases not matched to a gene: 12. Germline loops: CDR1 SGDLS, CDR2 YYNGEE. The CDR3 runs 17 residues. Here the CDR3 DNA reads TGTGCCAGCAGCGTAGCTTGGCGGGAGGGCCGATCCTATACGCAGTATTTT. This translates into CASSVAWREGRSYTQYF.

This clonotype was seen at least ten times. The chain recombines TRBV28 with TRBJ2-7; 11 positions agree with TRBD2. Germline assignment: CDR1 MDHEN and CDR2 SYDVKM. The CDR3 runs 16 residues. Germline trimming cut 6 bases from V and 0 bases from J; bases unmatched to any gene: 7. CDR3 residues: CASRLDSGRDSYEQYF. The CDR3 DNA follows: TGTGCCAGCAGACTTGATAGCGGGAGGGACTCCTACGAGCAGTACTTC.

This clonotype has at least ten counts. The chain employs TRBV7-6 and TRBJ2-3; the D is unclear. The ends were cut back, 0 bases at V and 5 bases at J, with 3 bases in the middle. Germline loops: CDR1 SGHVS, CDR2 FNYEAQ. The CDR3 extends over 12 amino acids. CDR3 nucleotide sequence: TGTGCCAGCAGCTTAGCTGTAGATACGCAGTATTTT. Translating it yields CASSLAVDTQYF.

The chain uses TRBV15 and TRBJ2-1; 7 bases are a match to TRBD1. This CDR3 region has 16 residues. Looked up from germline, CDR1 is LNHNV and CDR2 is YYDKDF (reference sequence). V was clipped by 8 bases and J by 2 bases; unmatched bases: 12. CDR3 region: CATQDPYRGPYNEQFF. The CDR3 bases are TGTGCCACCCAAGATCCTTACAGGGGACCCTACAATGAGCAGTTCTTC.

This clonotype was detected ten times or more. This sequence joins TRBV28 and TRBJ2-7; possibly TRBD1 or TRBD2 for D (5 bases each). There are 16 residues in the CDR3. The germline V gene has CDR1 MDHEN and CDR2 SYDVKM. V was clipped by 0 bases and J by 2 bases, with 14 bases between them. Here the CDR3 DNA reads TGTGCCAGCAGTTTATGGGGGGTCAAGGACACCTACGAGCAGTACTTC. It yields the protein CASSLWGVKDTYEQYF. Complete variable domain (other parts from reference TRBV28 and TRBJ2-7): DVKVTQSSRYLVKRTGEKVFLECVQDMDHENMFWYRQDPGLGLRLIYFSYDVKMKEKGDIPEGYSVSREKKERFSLILESASTNQTSMYLCASSLWGVKDTYEQYFGPGTRLTVT.

This clonotype was seen at least ten times. This chain connects TRBV11-2 to TRBJ2-5; 7 nucleotides match TRBD2. The length of the CDR3 is 13 residues. J lost 3 bases, V lost 3 bases, and 1 base had no gene match. Germline CDR1 is SGHAT and CDR2 is FQNNGV. CDR3 residues: CASSFSGEETQYF. The CDR3 nucleotides read TGTGCCAGCAGCTTCAGCGGGGAAGAGACCCAGTACTTC.

V and J are TRBV7-9 and TRBJ2-7; 7 positions match TRBD1. With V trimmed by 5 bases and J by 3 bases, 7 bases remained unmatched. This CDR3 is built from 14 residues. Germline assignment: CDR1 SEHNR and CDR2 FQNEAQ (reference sequence). In DNA form, the CDR3 reads TGTGCCAGCAGCAACATGGGACAGTTCTACGAGCAGTACTTC. Its protein is CASSNMGQFYEQYF.

This CDR3 reads CSARDRQGRDTEAFF. CDR3 bases: TGCAGTGCTAGGGATCGACAGGGGCGGGACACTGAAGCTTTCTTT. The chain uses TRBV20-1 and TRBJ1-1; 8 nucleotides line up with TRBD1. Germline CDR1 is DFQATT and CDR2 is SNEGSKA (reference sequence). The CDR3 is 15 residues long. Unmatched junction bases numbered 9, after V lost 3 bases and J lost 3 bases.

This clonotype occurred a few times. A junction end diverges from the germline sequence, so it may reflect a read error. This chain uses TRBV28 with TRBJ2-1; D not resolved. Germline CDR1 is MDHEN and CDR2 is SYDVKM. The CDR3 loop spans 15 amino acids. The CDR3 nucleotides are TGTGCCAGCAGTTTATTGGGCTATCGGAACAATGAACAGTTCTTC. Translating gives CASSLLGYRNNEQFF.

The gene calls are TRBV7-3 and TRBJ2-1; TRBD1 agrees at 7 bases. The J segment lost 3 bases and the V segment lost 2 bases, leaving 10 bases of the junction unmatched. CDR3 length: 17 amino acids. Germline V gene sequence: CDR1 SGHTA, CDR2 FQGTGA. The CDR3 loop reads CASSLSFGAGGYNEQFF. The CDR3 coding sequence is TGTGCCAGCAGCTTATCGTTTGGGGCAGGGGGCTACAATGAGCAGTTCTTC.

At least ten counts were recorded for this clonotype. Germline and junction disagree at one end, which may indicate a read error. The chain combines TRBV30 with TRBJ2-1; 7 positions match TRBD2. Germline-derived CDR1 and CDR2 are GTSNPN and SVGIG (reference sequence). The CDR3 has 13 residues. CDR3 region: CAWSVWDYNEQFF. The CDR3 nucleotides are TGTGCCTGGAGTGTTTGGGACTACAACGAGCAGTTCTTC.

The chain has TRBV6-1 and TRBJ2-7, with TRBD1 matching 11 bases. V shed 6 bases and J 4 bases; nucleotides not matched to a gene: 11. This CDR3 is built from 16 residues. Germline V gene lookup returns CDR1 MNHNS and CDR2 SASEGT. The CDR3 DNA reads TGTGCCAGCAGGTTCCGAACCGGGACAGGGGGGTACGAGCAGTACTTC. Its translation: CASRFRTGTGGYEQYF.

There are many counts of this clonotype. The V call is TRBV29-1, the J call TRBJ2-1; D not certain. The CDR3 totals 14 residues. V was trimmed by 4 bases and J by 0 bases, leaving 10 bases between them. The germline V gene encodes CDR1 SQVTM and CDR2 ANQGSEA. The DNA for the CDR3 is TGCAGCGTTGGGCACCCGGGCTCCTACAATGAGCAGTTCTTC. Amino acids: CSVGHPGSYNEQFF.

The genes are TRBV3-1 and TRBJ2-5; D is ambiguous. The CDR3 loop spans 13 amino acids. Trimming took off 0 bases at V and 8 bases at J, with 10 bases between the two ends. CDR1 is LGHDT, CDR2 YNNKEL, per germline (reference sequence). The CDR3 loop reads CASSQDGRGTQYF. CDR3 bases: TGTGCCAGCAGCCAAGACGGCCGCGGTACCCAGTACTTC.

There are many counts of this clonotype. Here the CDR3 DNA reads TGTGCCAGCAGCCCCCCGGGACAGAGGTACGAGCAGTACTTC. Its translation is CASSPPGQRYEQYF. The gene calls are TRBV7-2 and TRBJ2-7; TRBD1 matches at 7 bases. Germline V gene data show CDR1 as SGHTA and CDR2 as FQGNSA. V lost 5 bases and J lost 4; bases outside the gene matches: 8. This CDR3 has 14 amino acids.

This clonotype was detected ten times or more. The chain recombines TRBV28 with TRBJ1-2, with D unclear. The CDR3 contains 13 residues. Germline V gene sequence: CDR1 MDHEN, CDR2 SYDVKM. Trimming cost V 7 bases and J 8 bases, with 17 bases left between them. Here the CDR3 reads CASTMVGGGGYTF. CDR3 nucleotides: TGTGCCAGCACTATGGTGGGTGGAGGGGGCTACACCTTC.

This clonotype was detected ten times or more. The rearrangement joins TRBV20-1 to TRBJ2-1, with D tentatively TRBD1 (5 bases). The CDR3 extends over 15 amino acids. V was trimmed by 1 base and J by 2 bases, leaving 12 bases between them. The V gene's germline CDR1 is DFQATT and CDR2 SNEGSKA (reference sequence). This CDR3 is CSARGAGQTYNEQFF. The DNA for the CDR3 is TGCAGTGCTAGAGGGGCAGGGCAGACCTACAATGAGCAGTTCTTC.

In this sample, this clonotype turned up many times. The chain is built from TRBV28 and TRBJ2-7, with TRBD2 as a possible D gene (6 bases). V was cut by 5 bases and J by 4 bases, with 18 bases left in between. The CDR3 loop spans 15 amino acids. Germline-derived CDR1 and CDR2 are MDHEN and SYDVKM. CDR3 sequence: CASSPSLPSEYEQYF. The DNA of the CDR3 is TGTGCCAGCAGTCCCTCCCTTCCTAGCGAGTACGAGCAGTACTTC.

This clonotype was seen many times. V is TRBV11-3 and J is TRBJ2-1; 7 bases align to TRBD2. Trimming at V came to 1 base and at J to 6 bases, leaving 9 bases not matched to a gene. The germline V gene encodes CDR1 SGHNT and CDR2 YENEEA. This CDR3 is built from 16 residues. CDR3 bases: TGTGCCAGCAGCTTAGCGTCGGCGGGAGCTGTCAATGAGCAGTTCTTC. It codes for CASSLASAGAVNEQFF.

This clonotype has ten or more counts. This chain links TRBV6-4 with TRBJ2-7; TRBD1 aligns across 7 bases. V gave up 2 bases and J gave up 5 bases; unmatched junction bases: 9. The CDR3 is 15 residues long. Germline V gives CDR1 MRHNA, CDR2 SNTAGT. The CDR3 coding sequence is TGTGCCAGCAGTGACCAGTCAGGGGGTAAAAACGAGCAGTACTTC. Its translation is CASSDQSGGKNEQYF.

Many counts were recorded for this clonotype. DNA of the CDR3: TGTGCCAGCAGCTTAGGGACTAGCGGAAACACAGATACGCAGTATTTT. It specifies CASSLGTSGNTDTQYF. The rearrangement uses TRBV11-3 and TRBJ2-3, with 10 bases identical to TRBD2. Trimming took 1 base from V and 2 from J; bases not matched to a gene: 3. Per the germline V gene, CDR1 is SGHNT and CDR2 is YENEEA. This CDR3 is 16 amino acids long.

The chain carries TRBV29-1 and TRBJ2-7; a weak D match, TRBD2 (7 bases). The ends were cut back, 4 bases at V and 3 bases at J, with 28 bases in the middle. The germline V gene encodes CDR1 SQVTM and CDR2 ANQGSEA. The CDR3 is 18 residues long. The CDR3 here is CSVAAGKGGGLTIYEQYF. In DNA form, the CDR3 reads TGCAGCGTTGCGGCGGGGAAGGGAGGGGGACTGACTATCTACGAGCAGTACTTC.

There are many counts of this clonotype. The chain recombines TRBV6-1 with TRBJ2-2, with a weak D call TRBD1 (5 bases). Looked up from germline, CDR1 is MNHNS and CDR2 is SASEGT. CDR3 length: 13 amino acids. V dropped 7 bases and J dropped 4 bases, with 10 bases sitting between them. CDR3 nucleotide sequence: TGTGCCAGCAACAACAGGCCCACCGGGGAGCTGTTTTTT. This gives the protein CASNNRPTGELFF.